The present T cell receptor (beta chain) was sequenced within a study of tumor-infiltrating lymphocytes in primary liver carcinoma. General study results and limits: Compared with blood, tumor repertoires held significantly more in their top 250 clones. Only about 7-24% of top clones were detected in each of the five tumor regions. Compared with tumor region pairs, tumor-adjacent and tumor-blood pairs overlapped less.

This CDR3 is built from 17 residues. Germline trimming cut 1 base from V and 10 bases from J; bases unmatched to any gene: 6. CDR1 and CDR2 from the germline V gene are SGHTA and FQGNSA. The researchers produced TCR beta cDNA from around 0.5 ug total RNA with a constant-region primer. Libraries of TCR beta came from three nested multiplex PCR rounds with slightly modified ARM-PCR. A C-beta reverse primer was combined with TRBV1-TRBV30 forward primers in the first two PCR rounds, and each round had 9 to 10 cycles. TCRdb itself ran the multiplex PCR reads through MiXCR, one entry per CDR3 protein. Of tens of thousands of distinct CDR3 sequences listed, approximately 80% are singletons. This clonotype has only a few counts. Its antigen is not identified. DNA and RNA were both co-extracted from 20-30 mg of bulk tissue that had not been sorted.

This sequence was found in a woman aged 25 to 39 with primary liver carcinoma and hepatitis B virus infection. Specimen: liver tumor tissue from sampling region 5. The sample's subset: tumor region T5, tumor centre. The genes are TRBV7-2 and TRBJ2-2; 16 bases map to TRBD2. The CDR3 nucleotides are TGTGCCAGCAGCTTAGTAGGGACTAGCGGGAGGGGATCGGAGCTGTTTTTT. This sequence encodes CASSLVGTSGRGSELFF.